Listed here is a single T cell receptor beta chain. CDR1 is LNHDA, CDR2 SQIVND, per germline (reference sequence). V trimming: 5 bases; J trimming: 9 bases; junction bases outside the gene matches: 3. The CDR3 has 12 amino acids. This sample was taken from a study of blood T cell repertoires in COVID-19. Repertoires were generated with immunoSEQ multiplex PCR, while TCRdb's copy carries only in-frame clones and drops some. The sample includes under 250,000 clones, around 90% of them seen just once. The sequence derives from a man aged 55-75 years who had recovered from COVID-19. The chain recombines TRBV19 with TRBJ2-1; 8 bases fit TRBD2. The sample comprised peripheral blood. DNA for the CDR3: TGTGCCAGTAGTGGGGGACTAGTTGAGCAGTTCTTC. It codes for CASSGGLVEQFF.